Below are 9 T cell receptor beta chains sequenced from a single sample in a study of blood T cell repertoires in COVID-19. Sequenced by immunoSEQ multiplex PCR; TCRdb stores in-frame clones only, minus some. The sample gives over 85,000 clones, approximately 81% of which show up once; 35% to 45% is in the top ten. Sequenced material: peripheral blood. The source is a man at least 80 years old with acute or convalescent COVID-19.

The chain combines TRBV10-3 with TRBJ1-1, with unresolved D. CDR1 is ENHRY, CDR2 SYGVKD, per germline. The CDR3 runs 14 residues. V dropped 5 bases and J dropped 4 bases, with 14 bases sitting between them. The CDR3 DNA sequence: TGTGCCATCAGTCCTCAAGGAGGGTCCACTGAAGCTTTCTTT. Protein: CAISPQGGSTEAFF.

This chain connects TRBV27 to TRBJ2-7; tentative D call: TRBD2 (6 bases). The CDR3 covers 13 residues. Trimming removed 4 bases from V and 3 bases from J, with 10 bases in between. CDR1 MNHEY and CDR2 SMNVEV come from the germline V gene (reference sequence). For the CDR3, the DNA is TGTGCCAGCAGTTCGACCGGGAGCTACGAGCAGTACTTC. This encodes CASSSTGSYEQYF.

The V and J genes are TRBV3-1 (or the pseudogene TRBV3-2) and TRBJ2-2; TRBD1 matches 7 bases. CDR3 size: 15 residues. Germline loops: CDR1 LGHDT, CDR2 YNNKEL (reference sequence). V lost 7 bases to trimming and J lost 3 bases; unmatched junction nucleotides: 8. CDR3 DNA sequence: TGTGCCAGCACCCCTGACAGGGAGTACACCGGGGAGCTGTTTTTT. Translated: CASTPDREYTGELFF.

V and J are TRBV7-2 and TRBJ2-2; 11 nucleotides agree with TRBD2. The germline CDR1 and CDR2 sequences are SGHTA and FQGNSA. The CDR3 totals 18 residues. Germline trimming cut 3 bases from V and 4 bases from J; bases unmatched to any gene: 10. CDR3 loop: CASSLGVAGGRGTGELFF. The CDR3 DNA sequence: TGTGCCAGCAGCTTGGGGGTAGCGGGAGGGCGCGGCACCGGGGAGCTGTTTTTT. Together with reference TRBV7-2 and TRBJ2-2, the CDR3 gives the full variable domain: GAGVSQSPSNKVTEKGKDVELRCDPISGHTALYWYRQSLGQGLEFLIYFQGNSAPDKSGLPSDRFSAERTGGSVSTLTIQRTQQEDSAVYLCASSLGVAGGRGTGELFFGEGSRLTVL.

This chain uses TRBV28 with TRBJ1-2; 8 positions match TRBD1. The V gene's germline CDR1 is MDHEN and CDR2 SYDVKM. V gave up 6 bases and J gave up 13 bases; unmatched junction bases: 13. The CDR3 covers 13 residues. The CDR3 here is CASSPVQGALVTF. The CDR3 coding sequence is TGTGCCAGCAGCCCTGTCCAGGGGGCGCTTGTCACCTTC.

This clone appeared once. The rearrangement joins TRBV7-3 to TRBJ1-6; 7 bases are shared with TRBD1. The V gene's germline CDR1 is SGHTA and CDR2 FQGTGA. The CDR3 runs 15 residues. V gave up 4 bases and J gave up 7 bases; unmatched junction bases: 7. The CDR3 loop is CASSSSGTVNSPLHF. The CDR3, as DNA: TGTGCCAGCAGCTCATCCGGGACAGTAAATTCACCCCTCCACTTT.

This clone showed up just a few times. The CDR3 region has the DNA TGTGCCAGCAGCGACTACGATAGTGAGCAGTTCTTC. Encoded protein: CASSDYDSEQFF. V and J are TRBV14 and TRBJ2-1, with TRBD2 as a possible D gene (5 bases). V lost 5 bases and J lost 9, with 11 bases in between. Germline V lookup: CDR1 SGHDN, CDR2 FVKESK. This CDR3 has 12 amino acids.

This chain joins TRBV2 and TRBJ1-2; D gene unclear. V was trimmed by 3 bases and J by 5 bases, leaving 10 bases between them. The CDR3 extends over 13 amino acids. Germline V CDR1 and CDR2: SNHLY, FYNNEI. In DNA, the CDR3 is TGTGCCAGCAGTGACGCAGGCATTTATGGCTACACCTTC. As protein: CASSDAGIYGYTF.

The V gene is TRBV6-2 or TRBV6-3, the J gene TRBJ1-5, with D tentatively TRBD1 (5 bases). Trimming took 4 bases from V and 7 from J, leaving 23 bases between them. The CDR3 length is 17 residues. Per the germline V gene, CDR1 is MNHEY and CDR2 is SVGEGT. CDR3 in amino acids: CASSFTGTPHRGQPQHF. The CDR3 bases are TGTGCCAGCAGTTTTACGGGGACTCCACACCGCGGGCAGCCCCAGCATTTT.